These 25 T cell receptor beta chains came from one sample sequenced in a study of T-cell reconstitution after alpha-beta-depleted transplantation in children. Unique molecular identifiers were incorporated into the prepared TCRbeta library. A single record per CDR3 protein comes from TCRdb applying MiXCR to the PCR reads. The data show about 240,000 distinct CDR3 sequences, with approximately 12% seen just once and around 3% held by the top ten. The specimen comprised PBMCs from the stem cell graft donor, sampled from the stem cell graft. The origin of the receptors is a human donor who donated a stem cell graft to a child with acute lymphoblastic leukemia.

This clonotype appeared many times. V gene TRBV4-2 combines with J gene TRBJ1-2, with D possibly being TRBD1 (5 bases). The V and J ends lost 0 bases and 4 bases respectively, with 18 bases between them. The CDR3 sequence is 17 residues long. Germline-derived CDR1 and CDR2 are LGHNA and YNFKEQ. In nucleotides, the CDR3 is TGTGCCAGCAGCCAAGATAACAGTCGGGGGTACAGCTATGGCTACACCTTC. Translated: CASSQDNSRGYSYGYTF.

This clonotype was counted only a few times. The chain joins TRBV7-9 to TRBJ1-1, with 7 bases aligning to TRBD1. From germline, CDR1 is SEHNR and CDR2 FQNEAQ (reference sequence). V trimming: 7 bases; J trimming: 3 bases; junction bases outside the gene matches: 11. This CDR3 has 15 residues. The CDR3: CASIQGGGEDTEAFF. The CDR3 bases are TGTGCCAGCATCCAGGGGGGAGGTGAGGACACTGAAGCTTTCTTT.

This clonotype showed up many times. V is TRBV6-1 and J is TRBJ2-6; 8 bases are a match to TRBD1. Germline V gives CDR1 MNHNS, CDR2 SASEGT. This CDR3 region has 15 residues. J lost 4 bases, V lost 6 bases, and 5 bases had no gene match. The CDR3 DNA is TGTGCCAGCAGGGACAGGGCGGACGGGGCCAACGTCCTGACTTTC. It is translated as CASRDRADGANVLTF.

This clonotype was detected many times. The chain joins TRBV12-3 or TRBV12-4 to TRBJ1-4, with 8 bases matching TRBD1. The CDR3 is 15 amino acids. After removal of 5 bases from V and 3 bases from J, the junction contained 5 bases not matched to a gene. CDR3 in DNA: TGTGCCAGCAGTCGAGGACAGGGCCCTAATGAAAAACTGTTTTTT. It translates to CASSRGQGPNEKLFF.

There are a few counts of this clonotype. The CDR3 sequence: CASSAAWRETPAYEQYF. CDR3 DNA: TGTGCCAGCAGCGCAGCCTGGCGGGAGACTCCTGCCTACGAGCAGTACTTC. The chain is built from TRBV7-2 and TRBJ2-7; TRBD2 aligns across 7 bases. Trimming removed 5 bases from V and 2 bases from J; junction bases left unmatched: 15. The CDR3 has 17 amino acids. Germline V gives CDR1 SGHTA, CDR2 FQGNSA.

This clonotype was counted many times. The chain carries TRBV7-9 and TRBJ2-1; D ambiguous. In germline, CDR1 is SEHNR, CDR2 FQNEAQ (reference sequence). The germline V and J ends were trimmed by 5 bases and 5 bases, with 16 bases remaining between them. The CDR3 is made up of 15 amino acids. For the CDR3, the DNA is TGTGCCAGCAGCGGTCTCGCGGCGACTGACAATGAGCAGTTCTTC. It yields the protein CASSGLAATDNEQFF. Full variable domain (missing parts from reference TRBV7-9 and TRBJ2-1): DTGVSQNPRHKITKRGQNVTFRCDPISEHNRLYWYRQTLGQGPEFLTYFQNEAQLEKSRLLSDRFSAERPKGSFSTLEIQRTEQGDSAMYLCASSGLAATDNEQFFGPGTRLTVL.

This clonotype was counted ten times or more. The chain links TRBV20-1 to TRBJ2-4; tentative D call: TRBD1 (6 bases). The V gene's germline CDR1 is DFQATT and CDR2 SNEGSKA (reference sequence). The length of the CDR3 is 16 residues. V lost 6 bases to trimming and J lost 0 bases, with 18 bases between them. CDR3 loop: CSAGTGFGLAKNIQYF. In DNA form, the CDR3 reads TGCAGTGCAGGAACAGGGTTCGGGTTAGCCAAAAACATTCAGTACTTC.

This clonotype was seen at least ten times. The J gene is TRBJ1-2, the V gene TRBV4-3; 8 bases agree with TRBD1. V trimming: 0 bases; J trimming: 8 bases; junction bases outside the gene matches: 11. Germline lookup yields CDR1 LGHNA and CDR2 YSLEER. The CDR3 is 16 amino acids. The CDR3 DNA reads TGCGCCAGCAGCCAAGATTGGAGCGGGAGACAGGGGGGCTACACCTTC. Its translation is CASSQDWSGRQGGYTF.

In this sample, this clonotype turned up many times. This chain connects TRBV5-1 to TRBJ2-1, with a possible D match to TRBD1 (5 bases). Germline values: CDR1 SGHRS, CDR2 YFSETQ. The V gene lost 2 bases and the J gene lost 2 bases, with 11 bases spanning the gap. This CDR3 region has 15 residues. The CDR3 sequence is CASSLEGVTYNEQFF. The CDR3 nucleotides read TGCGCCAGCAGCTTAGAAGGGGTCACCTACAATGAGCAGTTCTTC.

The chain joins TRBV5-6 to TRBJ1-1; TRBD1 is a possible D gene (5 bases). In germline, CDR1 is SGHDT, CDR2 YYEEEE. The CDR3 is made up of 14 amino acids. Trimming took off 3 bases at V and 6 bases at J, with 15 bases between the two ends. This CDR3 reads CASSWDGLSAEAFF. The CDR3 DNA sequence: TGTGCCAGCAGCTGGGACGGTCTTAGCGCTGAAGCTTTCTTT. The full variable domain, rest sourced from reference TRBV5-6 and TRBJ1-1, is DAGVTQSPTHLIKTRGQQVTLRCSPKSGHDTVSWYQQALGQGPQFIFQYYEEEERQRGNFPDRFSGHQFPNYSSELNVNALLLGDSALYLCASSWDGLSAEAFFGQGTRLTVV.

This clonotype came up a few times. The rearrangement links TRBV11-2 to TRBJ1-2; D is unresolved. The V and J ends lost 4 bases and 2 bases respectively, with 17 bases between them. Germline V lookup: CDR1 SGHAT, CDR2 FQNNGV. CDR3 size: 16 residues. CDR3 protein: CASSSLRTARNYGYTF. The CDR3 nucleotides are TGTGCCAGCAGCTCCCTTCGGACCGCACGAAACTATGGCTACACCTTC.

This clonotype was seen ten or more times. This chain connects TRBV20-1 to TRBJ2-5; TRBD1 aligns across 7 bases. The CDR3 has 15 residues. V lost 1 base to trimming and J lost 4 bases; unmatched junction nucleotides: 9. CDR1 and CDR2 from the germline V gene are DFQATT and SNEGSKA (reference sequence). The CDR3 region has the DNA TGCAGTGCTAGAGCCAGTCAGGACAGGAGAGAGACCCAGTACTTC. Translation gives CSARASQDRRETQYF.

This clonotype has ten or more counts. V usage is TRBV28 and J usage is TRBJ1-5, with TRBD1 identical over 9 bases. Germline CDR1 is MDHEN and CDR2 is SYDVKM. The CDR3 is 14 amino acids. Unmatched junction bases numbered 7, after V lost 6 bases and J lost 7 bases. CDR3 nucleotides: TGTGCCAGCAGCCTCGGACAGGGGTACCAGCCCCAGCATTTT. Amino acid sequence: CASSLGQGYQPQHF. Complete variable domain (other parts from reference TRBV28 and TRBJ1-5): DVKVTQSSRYLVKRTGEKVFLECVQDMDHENMFWYRQDPGLGLRLIYFSYDVKMKEKGDIPEGYSVSREKKERFSLILESASTNQTSMYLCASSLGQGYQPQHFGDGTRLSIL.

This clonotype has ten or more counts. V usage is TRBV19 and J usage is TRBJ1-5; TRBD1 agrees at 10 bases. Trimming at V came to 7 bases and at J to 3 bases, leaving 9 bases not matched to a gene. CDR3 size: 16 residues. The germline V gene encodes CDR1 LNHDA and CDR2 SQIVND (reference sequence). The DNA for the CDR3 is TGTGCCAGTAAAGGTGGGGACAGGGGATTCAATCAGCCCCAGCATTTT. Residues: CASKGGDRGFNQPQHF.

This clonotype was recorded at least ten times. This chain connects TRBV10-3 to TRBJ1-2; D ambiguous. Germline CDR1 reads ENHRY; CDR2 reads SYGVKD. Trimming removed 0 bases at V and 2 bases at J, with 13 bases between. This CDR3 contains 16 residues. The CDR3 region is CAISESPWSQNYGYTF. The CDR3 region has the DNA TGTGCCATCAGTGAGTCCCCCTGGAGCCAGAACTATGGCTACACCTTC.

Points on this clonotype: A much bigger clone sits one base away, suggesting this may be a read error. The rearrangement links TRBV29-1 to TRBJ2-1; D unresolved. CDR3 size: 13 residues. Germline V gene data show CDR1 as SQVTM and CDR2 as ANQGSEA. The CDR3 sequence is CRVAASRYNEQFF. The CDR3 DNA reads as TGCCGCGTTGCGGCTAGTCGGTACAATGAGCAGTTCTTC.

This clonotype has at least ten counts. The chain links TRBV28 to TRBJ2-5; D may match TRBD1 or TRBD2 (7 bases each). The CDR3 length is 13 residues. V was clipped by 9 bases and J by 5 bases, with 16 bases between them. Germline CDR1 reads MDHEN; CDR2 reads SYDVKM. CDR3 nucleotide sequence: TGTGCCAGTCAATGGGGAGGGGGCGAGACCCAGTACTTC. This codes for CASQWGGGETQYF.

This clonotype was recorded many times. V is TRBV7-9 and J is TRBJ1-1; D is undetermined. V lost 4 bases and J 1 base, leaving 13 bases between the germline ends. The CDR3 sequence is 15 residues long. The germline gives CDR1 SEHNR, CDR2 FQNEAQ (reference sequence). This CDR3 reads CASSSPAGKNTEAFF. The CDR3 DNA is TGTGCCAGCAGCTCCCCCGCCGGAAAGAACACTGAAGCTTTCTTT.

This clonotype appeared many times. The V gene is TRBV12-3 or TRBV12-4, the J gene TRBJ2-2, with D perhaps TRBD1 or TRBD2 (7 bases each). The CDR3 covers 15 residues. V dropped 6 bases and J dropped 8 bases, with 19 bases sitting between them. CDR3 nucleotide sequence: TGTGCCAGCAGGCCCCAGGGGGGGGTCAGTGGGGAGCTGTTTTTT. Amino acids: CASRPQGGVSGELFF.

Comment on this clonotype: A read error may be the cause here, since a much bigger clone is one base away. The CDR3: CASSYKASQYF. The CDR3 DNA reads TGTGCCAGCAGTTATAAGGCTAGCCAGTACTTC. The chain joins TRBV6-6 to TRBJ2-7; a possible D gene is TRBD2 (5 bases). Trimming pared 3 bases from V and 10 bases from J, leaving 10 bases between. The V gene's germline CDR1 is MNHNY and CDR2 SVGAGI (reference sequence). The CDR3 extends over 11 amino acids.

This clonotype was found many times. V usage is TRBV12-3 or TRBV12-4 and J usage is TRBJ2-1; 7 positions match TRBD2. V lost 7 bases and J lost 9; bases outside the gene matches: 12. The CDR3 is 14 amino acids. The CDR3 loop is CASTLGGGAGEQFF. The DNA for the CDR3 is TGTGCCAGCACCCTGGGGGGAGGGGCGGGTGAGCAGTTCTTC.

This clonotype was counted many times. CDR3 region: CASSSGKYEQYF. The CDR3 DNA reads TGTGCCAGCAGTTCAGGGAAGTACGAGCAGTACTTC. This chain joins TRBV28 and TRBJ2-7, with TRBD1 as a possible D gene (5 bases). The V end was cut by 4 bases, the J end by 4 bases, with 8 bases between. The CDR3 has 12 residues. Germline CDR1 MDHEN, CDR2 SYDVKM. Full variable domain (missing parts from reference TRBV28 and TRBJ2-7): DVKVTQSSRYLVKRTGEKVFLECVQDMDHENMFWYRQDPGLGLRLIYFSYDVKMKEKGDIPEGYSVSREKKERFSLILESASTNQTSMYLCASSSGKYEQYFGPGTRLTVT.

This clonotype was found a few times. This chain uses TRBV20-1 with TRBJ1-2; unclear D gene. The CDR3 sequence is 15 residues long. V lost 0 bases to trimming and J lost 8 bases, with 19 bases between them. The germline CDR1 and CDR2 sequences are DFQATT and SNEGSKA (reference sequence). The DNA of the CDR3 is TGCAGTGCTAGAGATCGAAACAGATTTTTCGCGGGCTACACCTTC. Translation: CSARDRNRFFAGYTF.

This clonotype was observed at least ten times. This CDR3 is CSVEEAHPSNEQFF. Here the CDR3 DNA reads TGCAGCGTTGAAGAGGCACATCCCTCCAATGAGCAGTTCTTC. V and J are TRBV29-1 and TRBJ2-1; no definite D call. Trimming shortened V by 0 bases and J by 6 bases, and 12 bases separated the two germline ends. The CDR3 has 14 amino acids. Germline CDR1 SQVTM, CDR2 ANQGSEA.

This clonotype was detected many times. The rearrangement uses TRBV3-1 and TRBJ2-5, with 7 bases that match TRBD2. With 3 bases clipped from V and 3 bases from J, the junction kept 10 bases outside the gene matches. CDR3 length: 16 residues. Looked up from germline, CDR1 is LGHDT and CDR2 is YNNKEL (reference sequence). The CDR3 DNA reads as TGTGCCAGCAGCCATCCAACGGGGGGAAGGGAAGAGACCCAGTACTTC. This sequence encodes CASSHPTGGREETQYF.